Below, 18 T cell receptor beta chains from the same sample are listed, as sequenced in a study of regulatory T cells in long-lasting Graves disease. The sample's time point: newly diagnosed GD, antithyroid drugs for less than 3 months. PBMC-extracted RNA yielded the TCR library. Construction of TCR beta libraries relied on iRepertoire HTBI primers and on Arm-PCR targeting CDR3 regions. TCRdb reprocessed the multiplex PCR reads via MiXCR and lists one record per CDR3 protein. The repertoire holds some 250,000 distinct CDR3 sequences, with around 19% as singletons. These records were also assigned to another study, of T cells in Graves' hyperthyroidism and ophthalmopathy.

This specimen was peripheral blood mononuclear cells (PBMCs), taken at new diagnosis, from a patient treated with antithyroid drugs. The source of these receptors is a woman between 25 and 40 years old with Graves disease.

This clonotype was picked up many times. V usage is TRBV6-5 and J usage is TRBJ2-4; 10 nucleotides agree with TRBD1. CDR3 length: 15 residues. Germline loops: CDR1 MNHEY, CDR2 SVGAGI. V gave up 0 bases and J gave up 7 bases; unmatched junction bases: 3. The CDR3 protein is CASSYSTGGRNIQYF. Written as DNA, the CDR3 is TGTGCCAGCAGTTACTCGACAGGGGGCCGGAACATTCAGTACTTC.

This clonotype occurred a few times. The CDR3 DNA reads as TGCAGTGCTAGGGAACCGTCCTACAATGAGCAGTTCTTC. Its translation: CSAREPSYNEQFF. The chain uses TRBV20-1 and TRBJ2-1; D is undetermined. CDR3 length: 13 amino acids. The V gene lost 3 bases and the J gene lost 1 base, with 7 bases spanning the gap. CDR1 and CDR2 from the germline V gene are DFQATT and SNEGSKA (reference sequence).

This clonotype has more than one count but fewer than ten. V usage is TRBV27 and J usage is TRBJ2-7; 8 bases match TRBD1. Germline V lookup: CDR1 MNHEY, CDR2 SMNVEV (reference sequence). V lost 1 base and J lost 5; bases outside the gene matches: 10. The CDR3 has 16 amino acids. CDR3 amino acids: CASSLLPQGAYNEQYF. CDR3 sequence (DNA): TGTGCCAGCAGTTTATTGCCCCAGGGGGCTTACAACGAGCAGTACTTC.

CDR3 bases: TGTGCCAGCAGTTCCGCCTGGGGCGTTGCGGGAAACACCATATATTTT. Its protein product is CASSSAWGVAGNTIYF. The chain has TRBV6-5 and TRBJ1-3, with D maybe TRBD1 (5 bases). The CDR3 contains 16 residues. Trimming took off 4 bases at V and 4 bases at J, with 17 bases between the two ends. The germline gives CDR1 MNHEY, CDR2 SVGAGI.

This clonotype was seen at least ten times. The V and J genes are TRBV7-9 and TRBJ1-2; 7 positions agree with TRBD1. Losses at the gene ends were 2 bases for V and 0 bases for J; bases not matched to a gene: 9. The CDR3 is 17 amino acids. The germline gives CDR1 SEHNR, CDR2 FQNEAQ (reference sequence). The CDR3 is CASSLRTGLPANYGYTF. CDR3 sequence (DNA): TGTGCCAGCAGCTTAAGGACAGGACTTCCAGCTAACTATGGCTACACCTTC.

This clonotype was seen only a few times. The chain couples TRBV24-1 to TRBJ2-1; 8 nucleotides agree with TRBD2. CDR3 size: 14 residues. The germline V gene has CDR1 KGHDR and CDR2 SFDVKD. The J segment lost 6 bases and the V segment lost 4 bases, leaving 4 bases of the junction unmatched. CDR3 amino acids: CATSDGGGLNEQFF. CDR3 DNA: TGTGCCACCAGTGACGGGGGGGGCCTCAATGAGCAGTTCTTC.

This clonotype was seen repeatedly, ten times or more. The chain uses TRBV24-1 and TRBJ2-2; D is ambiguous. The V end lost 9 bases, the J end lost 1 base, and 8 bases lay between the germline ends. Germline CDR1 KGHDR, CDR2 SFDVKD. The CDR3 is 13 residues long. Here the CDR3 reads CATGQENTGELFF. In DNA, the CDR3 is TGTGCCACCGGGCAGGAGAACACCGGGGAGCTGTTTTTT.

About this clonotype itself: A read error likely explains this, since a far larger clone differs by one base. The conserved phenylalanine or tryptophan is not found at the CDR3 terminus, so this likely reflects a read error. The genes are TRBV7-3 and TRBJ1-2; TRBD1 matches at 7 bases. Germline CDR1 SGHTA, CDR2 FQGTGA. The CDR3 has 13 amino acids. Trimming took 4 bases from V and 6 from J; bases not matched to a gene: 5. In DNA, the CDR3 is TGTGCCAGCAGCTACAACCAGGGGGATGGCTACACCCTC. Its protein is CASSYNQGDGYTL.

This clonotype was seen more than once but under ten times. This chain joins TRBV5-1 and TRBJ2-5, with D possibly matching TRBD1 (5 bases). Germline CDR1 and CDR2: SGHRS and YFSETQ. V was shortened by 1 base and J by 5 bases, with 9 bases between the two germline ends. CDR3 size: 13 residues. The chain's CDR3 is CASSLQGSETQYF. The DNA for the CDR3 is TGCGCCAGCAGCTTGCAGGGTTCGGAGACCCAGTACTTC.

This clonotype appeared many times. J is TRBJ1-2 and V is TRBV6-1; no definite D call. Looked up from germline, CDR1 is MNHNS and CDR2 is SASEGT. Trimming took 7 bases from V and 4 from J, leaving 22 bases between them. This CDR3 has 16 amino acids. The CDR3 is CASKPISTFASYGYTF. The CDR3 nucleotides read TGTGCCAGCAAACCTATATCTACCTTTGCGTCCTATGGCTACACCTTC.

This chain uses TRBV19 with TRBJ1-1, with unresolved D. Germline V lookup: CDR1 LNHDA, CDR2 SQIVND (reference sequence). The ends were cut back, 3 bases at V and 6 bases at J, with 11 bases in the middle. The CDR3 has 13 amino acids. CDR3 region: CASSIGPGAEAFF. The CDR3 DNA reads TGTGCCAGTAGTATCGGGCCGGGCGCTGAAGCTTTCTTT. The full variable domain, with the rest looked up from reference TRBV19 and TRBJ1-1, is DGGITQSPKYLFRKEGQNVTLSCEQNLNHDAMYWYRQDPGQGLRLIYYSQIVNDFQKGDIAEGYSVSREKKESFPLTVTSAQKNPTAFYLCASSIGPGAEAFFGQGTRLTVV.

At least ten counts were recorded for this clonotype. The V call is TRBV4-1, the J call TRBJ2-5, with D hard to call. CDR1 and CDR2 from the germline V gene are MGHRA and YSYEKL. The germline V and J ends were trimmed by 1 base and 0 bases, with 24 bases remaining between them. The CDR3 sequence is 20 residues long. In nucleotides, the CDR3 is TGCGCCAGCAGCCAAGGAGTCCGGAGCCCATTACGCCCTCACCAAGAGACCCAGTACTTC. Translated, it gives CASSQGVRSPLRPHQETQYF.

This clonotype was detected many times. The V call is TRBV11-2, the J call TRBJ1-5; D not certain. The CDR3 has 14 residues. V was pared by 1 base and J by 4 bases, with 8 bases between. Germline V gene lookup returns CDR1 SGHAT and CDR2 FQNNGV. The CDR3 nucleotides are TGTGCCAGCAGCTTAGGGAACAATAATCAGCCCCAGCATTTT. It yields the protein CASSLGNNNQPQHF. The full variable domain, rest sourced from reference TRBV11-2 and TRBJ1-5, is EAGVAQSPRYKIIEKRQSVAFWCNPISGHATLYWYQQILGQGPKLLIQFQNNGVVDDSQLPKDRFSAERLKGVDSTLKIQPAKLEDSAVYLCASSLGNNNQPQHFGDGTRLSIL.

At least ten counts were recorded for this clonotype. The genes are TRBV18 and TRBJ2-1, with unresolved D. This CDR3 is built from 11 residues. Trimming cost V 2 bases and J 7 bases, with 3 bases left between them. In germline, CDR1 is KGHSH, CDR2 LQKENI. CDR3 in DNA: TGTGCCAGCTCACCAACAAATGAGCAGTTCTTC. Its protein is CASSPTNEQFF.

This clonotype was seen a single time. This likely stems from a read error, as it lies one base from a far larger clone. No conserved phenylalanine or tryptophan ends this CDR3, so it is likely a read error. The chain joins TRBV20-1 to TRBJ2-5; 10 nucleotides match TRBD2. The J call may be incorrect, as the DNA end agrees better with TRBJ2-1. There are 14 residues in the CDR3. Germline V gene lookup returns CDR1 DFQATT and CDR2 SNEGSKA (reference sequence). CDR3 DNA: TGCAGTGCTAGAGGGCTAGCGGGGGTGAATGAGCAGTTCTCC. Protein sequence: CSARGLAGVNEQFS.

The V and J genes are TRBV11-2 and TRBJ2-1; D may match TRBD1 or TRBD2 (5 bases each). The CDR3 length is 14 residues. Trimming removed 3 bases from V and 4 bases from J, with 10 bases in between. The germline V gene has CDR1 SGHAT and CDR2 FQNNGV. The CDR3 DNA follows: TGTGCCAGCAGCTTCTCCGAGGGGTACAATGAGCAGTTCTTC. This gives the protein CASSFSEGYNEQFF.

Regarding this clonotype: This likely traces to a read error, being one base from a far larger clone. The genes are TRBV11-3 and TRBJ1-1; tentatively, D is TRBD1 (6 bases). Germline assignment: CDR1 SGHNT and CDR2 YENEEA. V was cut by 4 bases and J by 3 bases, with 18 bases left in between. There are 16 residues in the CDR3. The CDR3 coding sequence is TGTGCCAGCAGCTCAGACAGGATATACGACGACACTGAAGCTTTCTTT. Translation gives CASSSDRIYDDTEAFF.

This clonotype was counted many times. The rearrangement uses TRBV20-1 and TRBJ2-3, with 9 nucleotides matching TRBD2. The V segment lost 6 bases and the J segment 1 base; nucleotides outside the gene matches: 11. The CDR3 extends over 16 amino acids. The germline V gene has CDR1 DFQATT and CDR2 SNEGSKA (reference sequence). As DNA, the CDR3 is TGCAGTGCCCGGGCCCCAGCGGGGGGTGGCACAGATACGCAGTATTTT. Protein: CSARAPAGGGTDTQYF.